These 17 T cell receptor beta chains were all obtained from the same sample, sequenced in a study of T cell responses to AZD1222 COVID-19 vaccine. Assay: immunoSEQ multiplex PCR; the TCRdb copy retains only in-frame clones and omits some. This table has around 110,000 clones, around 94% appearing once. The specimen was peripheral blood, collected on day 0 of AZD1222 vaccination. These receptors all stem from an adult in good health.

The CDR3 loop reads CASSPSYPTELAEIGEKLFF. For the CDR3, the DNA is TGTGCCAGCAGTCCCTCTTACCCGACAGAATTAGCCGAAATCGGTGAAAAACTGTTTTTT. The J gene is TRBJ1-4, the V gene TRBV28, with D possibly TRBD1 on 5 matching bases. Germline assignment: CDR1 MDHEN and CDR2 SYDVKM. V gave up 5 bases and J gave up 7 bases, with 32 bases separating them. The CDR3 sequence is 20 residues long.

The chain has TRBV6-5 and TRBJ1-3; D is perhaps TRBD1 (5 bases). This CDR3 has 15 residues. The V gene lost 0 bases and the J gene lost 2 bases, with 8 bases spanning the gap. Germline V lookup: CDR1 MNHEY, CDR2 SVGAGI. The CDR3 nucleotides are TGTGCCAGCAGTTACTCCGGGGGACCTGGAAACACCATATATTTT. Protein: CASSYSGGPGNTIYF.

V gene TRBV11-2 combines with J gene TRBJ2-2, with D perhaps TRBD2 (7 bases). The ends were cut back, 5 bases at V and 7 bases at J, with 17 bases in the middle. There are 15 residues in the CDR3. Looked up from germline, CDR1 is SGHAT and CDR2 is FQNNGV. Here the CDR3 DNA reads TGTGCCAGCAGCCCCCTTGGGGGGGCAGGCGGGGAGCTGTTTTTT. Amino acid sequence: CASSPLGGAGGELFF.

This clone has more than one count but fewer than ten. This chain links TRBV6-5 with TRBJ2-7; 9 bases align to TRBD2. The CDR3 loop spans 15 amino acids. Germline V lookup: CDR1 MNHEY, CDR2 SVGAGI. The ends lost 7 bases at V and 0 bases at J; junction bases unmatched: 7. The CDR3 reads CASKVGAGGSYEQYF. CDR3 DNA sequence: TGTGCCAGCAAGGTTGGAGCGGGAGGCTCCTACGAGCAGTACTTC.

V usage is TRBV6-2 or TRBV6-3 and J usage is TRBJ1-1, with TRBD1 matching over 9 bases. The germline CDR1 and CDR2 sequences are MNHEY and SVGEGT. This CDR3 comprises 13 residues. V lost 4 bases and J lost 4; bases outside the gene matches: 1. The CDR3 protein is CASSWDRVTEAFF. CDR3 bases: TGTGCCAGCAGTTGGGACAGGGTCACTGAAGCTTTCTTT.

In DNA, the CDR3 is TGCGCCAGCAGCCATCGACAGGGGGCCGTCCACACAGATACGCAGTATTTT. Its protein is CASSHRQGAVHTDTQYF. The rearrangement joins TRBV4-1 to TRBJ2-3; the match to TRBD1 covers 10 bases. The J segment lost 2 bases and the V segment lost 3 bases, leaving 8 bases of the junction unmatched. CDR3 length: 17 residues. CDR1 MGHRA and CDR2 YSYEKL come from the germline V gene.

V usage is TRBV15 and J usage is TRBJ2-2; D possibly corresponds to TRBD2 (6 bases). The CDR3 runs to 14 residues. V lost 5 bases and J 1 base, leaving 8 bases between the germline ends. Germline CDR1 is LNHNV and CDR2 is YYDKDF (reference sequence). Here the CDR3 DNA reads TGTGCCACCAGCCTAGCGATGAACACCGGGGAGCTGTTTTTT. Its translation is CATSLAMNTGELFF. Variable domain in full (rest from reference TRBV15 and TRBJ2-2): DAMVIQNPRYQVTQFGKPVTLSCSQTLNHNVMYWYQQKSSQAPKLLFHYYDKDFNNEADTPDNFQSRRPNTSFCFLDIRSPGLGDTAMYLCATSLAMNTGELFFGEGSRLTVL.

The chain has TRBV19 and TRBJ2-7, with D tentatively TRBD1 (6 bases). V was pared by 1 base and J by 6 bases, with 10 bases between. Looked up from germline, CDR1 is LNHDA and CDR2 is SQIVND (reference sequence). The CDR3 consists of 13 residues. The CDR3 bases are TGTGCCAGTAGTATAGTGCAGACAGGCGAGCAGTACTTC. Encoded protein: CASSIVQTGEQYF. The full variable domain, in which reference TRBV19 and TRBJ2-7 provide the parts outside the CDR3, is DGGITQSPKYLFRKEGQNVTLSCEQNLNHDAMYWYRQDPGQGLRLIYYSQIVNDFQKGDIAEGYSVSREKKESFPLTVTSAQKNPTAFYLCASSIVQTGEQYFGPGTRLTVT.

The chain links TRBV30 to TRBJ2-7; 13 bases agree with TRBD2. Germline CDR1 and CDR2: GTSNPN and SVGIG (reference sequence). CDR3 length equals 16 residues. Unmatched junction bases numbered 10, after V lost 2 bases and J lost 6 bases. CDR3 nucleotides: TGTGCCTGGAGTTCAGGGAGAACTAGCGGGAGGGTCGAGCAGTACTTC. It yields the protein CAWSSGRTSGRVEQYF.

CDR3 amino acids: CSASHRGASIDEQYF. CDR3 coding DNA: TGCAGCGCATCACATCGGGGAGCATCCATCGACGAGCAGTACTTC. V is TRBV29-1 and J is TRBJ2-7; the D gene is possibly TRBD2 (5 bases). The CDR3 loop spans 15 amino acids. V lost 7 bases to trimming and J lost 5 bases, with 24 bases between them. Germline V CDR1 and CDR2: SQVTM, ANQGSEA.

The rearrangement uses TRBV10-3 and TRBJ1-3; no firm D call. In germline, CDR1 is ENHRY, CDR2 SYGVKD. Trimming removed 7 bases from V and 0 bases from J, with 19 bases in between. The CDR3 is 17 residues long. CDR3 loop: CAITERVLGSSGNTIYF. The CDR3, as DNA: TGTGCCATCACCGAACGGGTTCTCGGAAGCTCTGGAAACACCATATATTTT.

V and J are TRBV11-2 and TRBJ1-4; no firm D call. V was clipped by 3 bases and J by 13 bases, with 12 bases between them. The germline CDR1 and CDR2 sequences are SGHAT and FQNNGV. This CDR3 region has 12 residues. The CDR3 region is CASSFVEEGLFF. Written as DNA, the CDR3 is TGTGCCAGCAGCTTTGTGGAGGAGGGACTGTTTTTT.

V gene TRBV5-1 combines with J gene TRBJ1-1; D is perhaps TRBD1 (5 bases). V was cut by 0 bases and J by 4 bases, with 13 bases left in between. This CDR3 region has 15 residues. The germline CDR1 and CDR2 sequences are SGHRS and YFSETQ. The CDR3 bases are TGCGCCAGCAGCTTGGAGGGGCCGGGGACCACTGAAGCTTTCTTT. The encoded protein is CASSLEGPGTTEAFF.

The chain recombines TRBV28 with TRBJ2-6; D call uncertain. The V and J ends lost 4 bases and 0 bases respectively, with 4 bases between them. This CDR3 region has 14 residues. Per the germline V gene, CDR1 is MDHEN and CDR2 is SYDVKM. This CDR3 is CASSWDSGANVLTF. The CDR3, as DNA: TGTGCCAGCAGTTGGGACTCTGGGGCCAACGTCCTGACTTTC.

This chain connects TRBV27 to TRBJ1-2; D gene unclear. Germline V gives CDR1 MNHEY, CDR2 SMNVEV (reference sequence). V shed 8 bases and J shed 0 bases, with 4 bases lying between them. The CDR3 is 11 amino acids. CDR3 loop: CASGTNYGYTF. CDR3 nucleotide sequence: TGTGCCAGCGGAACTAACTATGGCTACACCTTC.

The chain uses TRBV11-3 and TRBJ2-1; 8 bases agree with TRBD2. CDR3 length: 15 amino acids. J was trimmed by 5 bases and V by 6 bases; bases with no gene match: 9. Germline V lookup: CDR1 SGHNT, CDR2 YENEEA. The CDR3 protein is CASSRGGLADNEQFF. DNA for the CDR3: TGTGCCAGCAGTCGCGGGGGGTTGGCGGACAATGAGCAGTTCTTC.

V gene TRBV7-3 combines with J gene TRBJ2-5; the D call may be TRBD1 or TRBD2 (6 bases each). The CDR3 spans 13 residues. Germline CDR1 and CDR2: SGHTA and FQGTGA. The ends were cut back, 6 bases at V and 2 bases at J, with 10 bases in the middle. CDR3 sequence: CASSIGGQETQYF. For the CDR3, the DNA is TGTGCCAGCAGTATAGGGGGGCAAGAGACCCAGTACTTC.